A single sample gave rise to the 15 T cell receptor beta chains below, sequenced in a study of shared clonotypes between healthy human individuals. Profiled with immunoSEQ multiplex PCR; TCRdb holds only in-frame clones, not every one. The sample includes hundreds of thousands of clones, approximately 77% of them seen just once. Specimen: PBMCs. These TCRs come from a woman aged 40 to 50 in good health. Some clones in this sample may be carry-over from other donors' samples.

This clone was observed once. V is TRBV18 and J is TRBJ2-7, with D tentatively TRBD1 (6 bases). This CDR3 comprises 14 residues. V was shortened by 3 bases and J by 0 bases, with 9 bases between the two germline ends. Germline CDR1 reads KGHSH; CDR2 reads LQKENI. DNA for the CDR3: TGTGCCAGCTCACCGGGGGCCTTCTCCTACGAGCAGTACTTC. It yields the protein CASSPGAFSYEQYF.

Turning to this clone: A much larger clone lies a single base off, so this may be a read error. Other DNA sequences in this specimen translate into the identical CDR3. V usage is TRBV25-1 and J usage is TRBJ2-2; D gene ambiguous. Germline loops: CDR1 MGHDK, CDR2 SYGVNS. The CDR3 extends over 12 amino acids. Trimming removed 1 base at V and 4 bases at J, with 1 base between. CDR3 residues: CASSESTGELFF. The CDR3 DNA reads as TGTGCCAGCAGTGAATCCACCGGGGAGCTGTTTTTT.

The rearrangement links TRBV7-3 to TRBJ2-6; 7 bases are shared with TRBD2. CDR1 and CDR2 (germline): SGHTA, FQGTGA. Losses at the gene ends were 5 bases for V and 1 base for J; bases not matched to a gene: 2. The CDR3 loop spans 15 amino acids. CDR3 protein: CASSRGGSGANVLTF. The CDR3 DNA sequence: TGTGCCAGCAGCCGCGGGGGATCTGGGGCCAACGTCCTGACTTTC.

Concerning this clone itself: A read error is likely here: a far larger clone is one base away. The chain carries TRBV28 and TRBJ2-2; possibly TRBD2 for D (6 bases). This CDR3 is 14 amino acids long. The V gene's germline CDR1 is MDHEN and CDR2 SYDVKM. The CDR3 bases are TGTGCCAGCAGTTTTTTGGGTTACACCGGGGGGCTGTTTTTT. Protein product: CASSFLGYTGGLFF.

This sequence joins TRBV5-4 and TRBJ2-1; TRBD1 agrees at 10 bases. The germline V gene has CDR1 SGHNT and CDR2 YYREEE (reference sequence). The CDR3 spans 15 residues. With 0 bases clipped from V and 4 bases from J, the junction kept 1 base outside the gene matches. CDR3 residues: CASSLGQGAYNEQFF. CDR3 coding DNA: TGTGCCAGCAGCTTGGGACAGGGGGCGTACAATGAGCAGTTCTTC.

This clone was seen once. The V call is TRBV30, the J call TRBJ2-7, with D unclear. The CDR3 contains 12 residues. CDR1 GTSNPN and CDR2 SVGIG come from the germline V gene (reference sequence). V dropped 3 bases and J dropped 6 bases, with 12 bases sitting between them. The chain's CDR3 is CAWSQSPGEQYF. The DNA of the CDR3 is TGTGCCTGGAGCCAGAGTCCGGGCGAGCAGTACTTC.

This rearrangement joins TRBV10-3 to TRBJ1-1; D not certain. The CDR3 covers 13 residues. Per the germline V gene, CDR1 is ENHRY and CDR2 is SYGVKD. V gave up 8 bases and J gave up 1 base, with 11 bases separating them. Written as DNA, the CDR3 is TGTGCCATCCGAAAAGGAGAGAACACTGAAGCTTTCTTT. Encoded protein: CAIRKGENTEAFF.

J is TRBJ2-7 and V is TRBV25-1; 7 bases fit TRBD1. Germline CDR1 reads MGHDK; CDR2 reads SYGVNS. This CDR3 is 13 amino acids long. J was trimmed by 5 bases and V by 6 bases; bases with no gene match: 7. The CDR3 coding sequence is TGTGCCAGCAGGAGGACAGGTACCCACGAGCAGTACTTC. Translating gives CASRRTGTHEQYF.

About this clone: A far larger clone is one nucleotide away, so this likely arose from a read error. The DNA of the CDR3 is TGCGCCCGCAGCCCAGGACAGACGTCTTACAATGAGCAGTTCTTC. Translating gives CARSPGQTSYNEQFF. This chain connects TRBV5-1 to TRBJ2-1; a weak D match, TRBD1 (6 bases). Per germline, CDR1 SGHRS and CDR2 YFSETQ. There are 15 residues in the CDR3.

The rearrangement uses TRBV28 and TRBJ2-3, with D maybe TRBD2 (6 bases). Germline V gene sequence: CDR1 MDHEN, CDR2 SYDVKM. CDR3 size: 12 residues. V was shortened by 3 bases and J by 5 bases, with 6 bases between the two germline ends. The CDR3 loop is CASSFGGDTQYF. The DNA of the CDR3 is TGTGCCAGCAGTTTCGGGGGAGATACGCAGTATTTT.

J is TRBJ2-3 and V is TRBV4-3; 9 bases fit TRBD2. This CDR3 is 19 amino acids long. V gave up 0 bases and J gave up 0 bases; unmatched junction bases: 10. Germline V gene sequence: CDR1 LGHNA, CDR2 YSLEER. Written as DNA, the CDR3 is TGCGCCAGCAGCCAAGATGAGACTAGCGGATACTCTAGCACAGATACGCAGTATTTT. Translated: CASSQDETSGYSSTDTQYF.

V is TRBV18 and J is TRBJ1-1, with 7 bases aligning to TRBD1. In germline, CDR1 is KGHSH, CDR2 LQKENI. The CDR3 extends over 14 amino acids. Germline trimming cut 2 bases from V and 1 base from J; bases unmatched to any gene: 1. For the CDR3, the DNA is TGTGCCAGCTCACCAGAGGGGGCGAACACTGAAGCTTTCTTT. Its translation is CASSPEGANTEAFF.

This chain joins TRBV5-1 and TRBJ2-5; perhaps TRBD1 as D (6 bases). The CDR3 is 15 amino acids. Trimming left V 2 bases short and J 2 bases short, with 13 bases between. CDR1 is SGHRS, CDR2 YFSETQ, per germline. The CDR3 DNA follows: TGCGCCAGCAGCTTTGTGACAGGCCCACAAGAGACCCAGTACTTC. Protein: CASSFVTGPQETQYF.

This clone has just a few counts. This chain connects TRBV5-6 to TRBJ1-5; 9 nucleotides align to TRBD1. The junction had 8 bases not matched to a gene; V was cut back by 4 bases and J by 6 bases. CDR3 length equals 15 residues. Germline V gene lookup returns CDR1 SGHDT and CDR2 YYEEEE. CDR3 nucleotide sequence: TGTGCCAGCAGCAGTACAGGGGGCCGTGGTCAGCCCCAGCATTTT. Protein: CASSSTGGRGQPQHF.

Comment on this clone: A read error is the likely source, as a far larger clone sits one nucleotide away. Other nucleotide sequences from this sample produce the same CDR3. V and J are TRBV4-2 and TRBJ1-1; perhaps TRBD1 as D (5 bases). CDR1 and CDR2 (germline): LGHNA, YNFKEQ. The CDR3 runs 13 residues. V was pared by 5 bases and J by 3 bases, with 10 bases between. The DNA for the CDR3 is TGTGCCAGCAGCGGGACGGGGGACACTGAAGCTTTCTTT. Encoded protein: CASSGTGDTEAFF.